This record looks at one T cell receptor beta chain sequence and its context. The junction departs from the called germline gene at one end, perhaps through a read error. The data belong to a study of Graves' ophthalmopathy and Graves' hyperthyroidism. The germline V gene encodes CDR1 SGHRS and CDR2 YFSETQ. The CDR3 spans 14 residues. Amplification targeted the TCR beta CDR3 regions, with RNA transcripts as the source material. The library came from an HTBI-primed first-round RT-PCR and a second-round multiplex PCR. TCRdb re-analysed the multiplex PCR reads in MiXCR, keeping a single row per CDR3 protein. In the table there are about 390,000 distinct CDR3 sequences, over 15% of which are singletons. Hyperthyroidism cases were recent diagnoses of under 2 months' duration in people aged 18 to 65. Clinical symptoms and serum thyroxine were used for diagnosis; TRAb, thyroid ultrasound and orbital computed tomography were also relied on.

Sequencing was performed on peripheral blood. The chain uses TRBV5-1 and TRBJ2-7; 7 nucleotides line up with TRBD2. The sequence came from a woman between 18 and 29 years old with stable Graves' hyperthyroidism. The DNA of the CDR3 is TGCGCCTGCAGCGGGGTGGGTACCCTCTACGAGCAGTACTTC. Translated, it gives CACSGVGTLYEQYF.